The 21 T cell receptor beta chains reported below all come from one sample, sequenced in a study of blood T cell repertoires in COVID-19. The table came from immunoSEQ multiplex PCR; TCRdb's copy has only in-frame clones and leaves some out. The table records roughly 120,000 clones, around three quarters of them present only once. Material: peripheral blood. These receptors were collected from a human donor in a cohort sampled during active or convalescent COVID-19.

The chain carries TRBV6-2 or TRBV6-3 and TRBJ1-2; D gene ambiguous. CDR3 length: 13 residues. V was cut by 2 bases and J by 5 bases, with 9 bases left in between. Germline V gene sequence: CDR1 MNHEY, CDR2 SVGEGT. The chain's CDR3 is CASSYGLEYGYTF. The DNA for the CDR3 is TGTGCCAGCAGTTACGGACTGGAATATGGCTACACCTTC.

This clone was observed a few times. V gene TRBV6-1 combines with J gene TRBJ1-6, with TRBD1 matching over 8 bases. CDR1 and CDR2 from the germline V gene are MNHNS and SASEGT. The CDR3 has 14 amino acids. The trim removed 3 bases at V and 9 bases at J, leaving 4 bases unmatched. The CDR3 DNA reads TGTGCCAGCAGTGACAGGGGGCGGGTTTCACCCCTCCACTTT. It specifies CASSDRGRVSPLHF.

V and J are TRBV7-8 and TRBJ1-6, with a tentative D call TRBD1 (5 bases). The CDR3 consists of 15 residues. V was clipped by 2 bases and J by 10 bases, with 15 bases between them. Germline V lookup: CDR1 SGHVS, CDR2 FQNEAQ. Here the CDR3 reads CASSLRVRGESPLHF. The CDR3 DNA is TGTGCCAGCAGCTTAAGGGTTCGGGGGGAATCACCCCTCCACTTT.

V and J are TRBV18 and TRBJ2-2, with TRBD2 matching over 8 bases. The CDR3 is made up of 18 amino acids. Germline lookup yields CDR1 KGHSH and CDR2 LQKENI. After removal of 6 bases from V and 3 bases from J, the junction contained 15 bases not matched to a gene. The CDR3 protein is CASSTQPGGGRHTGELFF. Written as DNA, the CDR3 is TGTGCCAGCTCGACCCAACCGGGGGGGGGCCGACACACCGGGGAGCTGTTTTTT.

This clone was detected a few times. The chain employs TRBV5-1 and TRBJ1-1; possible D gene TRBD1, 5 bases. V was clipped by 4 bases and J by 5 bases, with 18 bases between them. This CDR3 comprises 15 residues. Per the germline V gene, CDR1 is SGHRS and CDR2 is YFSETQ. The chain's CDR3 is CASSQLGGRDTEAFF. The CDR3, as DNA: TGCGCCAGCAGCCAACTCGGGGGGAGGGATACTGAAGCTTTCTTT.

The chain has TRBV5-5 and TRBJ2-4; possible D gene TRBD1, 5 bases. The CDR3 extends over 15 amino acids. With 1 base removed from V and 5 bases from J, the gap between germline ends came to 13 bases. The germline CDR1 and CDR2 sequences are SGHKS and YYEKEE (reference sequence). CDR3: CASSLLGLGQNIQYF. The CDR3 DNA is TGTGCCAGCAGCTTGTTGGGGTTGGGGCAAAACATTCAGTACTTC. The full variable domain, completed using reference TRBV5-5 and TRBJ2-4, is DAGVTQSPTHLIKTRGQQVTLRCSPISGHKSVSWYQQVLGQGPQFIFQYYEKEERGRGNFPDRFSARQFPNYSSELNVNALLLGDSALYLCASSLLGLGQNIQYFGAGTRLSVL.

This chain links TRBV27 with TRBJ2-5; 11 bases map to TRBD2. CDR3 length equals 16 residues. The V gene's germline CDR1 is MNHEY and CDR2 SMNVEV (reference sequence). The V gene end was trimmed by 4 bases and the J gene end by 7 bases; junction bases not matched to a gene: 11. CDR3: CASSSATSGATGTQYF. As DNA, the CDR3 is TGTGCCAGCAGTTCCGCGACTAGCGGGGCCACGGGGACCCAGTACTTC.

This clone was seen a single time. The genes are TRBV28 and TRBJ1-4, with D hard to call. This CDR3 comprises 14 residues. V was shortened by 2 bases and J by 4 bases, with 8 bases between the two germline ends. Germline V gene lookup returns CDR1 MDHEN and CDR2 SYDVKM. CDR3 loop: CASSLISSNEKLFF. CDR3 sequence (DNA): TGTGCCAGCAGTTTAATTAGCAGTAATGAAAAACTGTTTTTT.

The J gene is TRBJ1-1, the V gene TRBV19; no clear D. The germline V and J ends were trimmed by 7 bases and 1 base, with 16 bases remaining between them. The germline CDR1 and CDR2 sequences are LNHDA and SQIVND (reference sequence). The CDR3 runs to 15 residues. The CDR3 sequence: CASNRGSPGNTEAFF. The DNA for the CDR3 is TGTGCCAGTAATCGTGGGTCGCCGGGGAACACTGAAGCTTTCTTT.

The chain carries TRBV13 and TRBJ1-3; 7 bases are a match to TRBD1. V lost 0 bases to trimming and J lost 3 bases; unmatched junction nucleotides: 2. The germline V gene has CDR1 PRHDT and CDR2 FYEKMQ (reference sequence). The CDR3 spans 15 residues. As DNA, the CDR3 is TGTGCCAGCAGCTTAGGGCCAGGGGGTGGAAACACCATATATTTT. As protein: CASSLGPGGGNTIYF.

This clone was seen only a few times. The DNA of the CDR3 is TGCAGCGTTGGGGGGGTGGACTATGGCTACACCTTC. Translation gives CSVGGVDYGYTF. This sequence joins TRBV29-1 and TRBJ1-2, with a tentative D call TRBD1 (5 bases). Germline CDR1 SQVTM, CDR2 ANQGSEA. Trimming shortened V by 4 bases and J by 3 bases, and 9 bases separated the two germline ends. The CDR3 covers 12 residues.

V gene TRBV4-1 combines with J gene TRBJ1-4; 11 nucleotides agree with TRBD1. Germline trimming cut 4 bases from V and 5 bases from J; bases unmatched to any gene: 6. The CDR3 extends over 16 amino acids. CDR1 and CDR2 (germline): MGHRA, YSYEKL. Written as DNA, the CDR3 is TGCGCCAGCAGCCGATACCGGGACAGGGGGAATGAAAAACTGTTTTTT. Its translation is CASSRYRDRGNEKLFF.

The genes are TRBV5-1 and TRBJ2-3, with 11 bases fitting TRBD2. J gave up 0 bases and V 3 bases, and 9 bases lay outside the gene matches. From germline, CDR1 is SGHRS and CDR2 YFSETQ. The CDR3 contains 18 residues. The CDR3 loop reads CASSWGLAVTPSTDTQYF. In DNA, the CDR3 is TGCGCCAGCAGCTGGGGACTAGCGGTTACTCCTAGCACAGATACGCAGTATTTT.

The CDR3 loop is CASSSMGPDYNEQFF. In nucleotides, the CDR3 is TGCGCCAGCAGCTCGATGGGGCCCGACTACAATGAGCAGTTCTTC. The chain couples TRBV5-1 to TRBJ2-1, with a possible D match to TRBD1 (5 bases). CDR3 length: 15 residues. V shed 3 bases and J shed 3 bases, with 13 bases lying between them. CDR1 is SGHRS and CDR2 is YFSETQ in the germline V gene.

This clone came up once. The rearrangement joins TRBV11-3 to TRBJ1-2; D is unresolved. The CDR3 extends over 15 amino acids. V was pared by 1 base and J by 1 base, with 10 bases between. Per germline, CDR1 SGHNT and CDR2 YENEEA. This CDR3 reads CASSLVDDFNYGYTF. In DNA form, the CDR3 reads TGTGCCAGCAGCTTAGTTGATGACTTTAACTATGGCTACACCTTC.

The chain links TRBV18 to TRBJ2-2, with 7 bases fitting TRBD2. The CDR3 runs to 17 residues. J was trimmed by 0 bases and V by 2 bases; bases with no gene match: 6. CDR1 and CDR2 (germline): KGHSH, LQKENI. DNA for the CDR3: TGTGCCAGCTCACCATCTAGCGGTCTAACGAACACCGGGGAGCTGTTTTTT. This gives the protein CASSPSSGLTNTGELFF.

This clone has just one count. The chain links TRBV11-2 to TRBJ2-1; weak D call: TRBD1 (6 bases). The germline V gene encodes CDR1 SGHAT and CDR2 FQNNGV. This CDR3 has 15 residues. V was clipped by 5 bases and J by 7 bases, with 18 bases between them. CDR3 region: CASSPRSEGVNEQFF. CDR3 nucleotide sequence: TGTGCCAGCAGCCCACGTTCTGAGGGGGTAAATGAGCAGTTCTTC.

V and J are TRBV4-2 and TRBJ2-7; tentative D call: TRBD1 (5 bases). There are 16 residues in the CDR3. The germline V and J ends were trimmed by 4 bases and 7 bases, with 23 bases remaining between them. Germline V CDR1 and CDR2: LGHNA, YNFKEQ. DNA for the CDR3: TGTGCCAGCAGCCCTGTTGGACACCTCGACCCGGCGGAGCAGTACTTC. Protein: CASSPVGHLDPAEQYF.

The rearrangement links TRBV6-2 or TRBV6-3 to TRBJ2-1; TRBD1 is a possible D gene (6 bases). This CDR3 has 20 amino acids. V lost 2 bases, J lost 3 bases, and 26 bases lay in between. CDR1 MNHEY and CDR2 SVGEGT come from the germline V gene. The DNA of the CDR3 is TGTGCCAGCAGTTACCCTAAGGTCTACAGGGTCGAACACCGCTACAATGAGCAGTTCTTC. Translating gives CASSYPKVYRVEHRYNEQFF.

V usage is TRBV6-1 and J usage is TRBJ1-6, with 8 positions matching TRBD1. From germline, CDR1 is MNHNS and CDR2 SASEGT. This CDR3 contains 17 residues. Trimming took 4 bases from V and 7 from J; bases not matched to a gene: 12. This CDR3 reads CASSVGQGLDVNSPLHF. CDR3 nucleotide sequence: TGTGCCAGCAGTGTAGGACAGGGTTTGGACGTCAATTCACCCCTCCACTTT.

This chain joins TRBV7-9 and TRBJ2-1, with TRBD2 matching 12 bases. Trimming at V came to 0 bases and at J to 9 bases, leaving 6 bases not matched to a gene. This CDR3 contains 16 residues. Germline V CDR1 and CDR2: SEHNR, FQNEAQ (reference sequence). The CDR3 DNA is TGTGCCAGCAGCTTAGCGCCTAGCGGGAGGGCCAGTGAGCAGTTCTTC. Protein sequence: CASSLAPSGRASEQFF.